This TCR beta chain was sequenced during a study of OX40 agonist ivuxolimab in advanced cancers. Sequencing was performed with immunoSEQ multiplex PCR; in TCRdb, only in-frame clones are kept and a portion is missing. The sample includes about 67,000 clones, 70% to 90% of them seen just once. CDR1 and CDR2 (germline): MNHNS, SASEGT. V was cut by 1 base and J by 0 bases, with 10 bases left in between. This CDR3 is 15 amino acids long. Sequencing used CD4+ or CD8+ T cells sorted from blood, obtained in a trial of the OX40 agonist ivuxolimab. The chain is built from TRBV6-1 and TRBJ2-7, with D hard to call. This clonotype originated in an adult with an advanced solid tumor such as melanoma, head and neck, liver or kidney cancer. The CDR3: CASSEDQGSSYEQYV. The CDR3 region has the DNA TGTGCCAGCAGTGAAGACCAAGGGTCCTCCTACGAGCAGTACGTC.